This is a list of T cell receptor beta chains from one sample in a study of T cell responses to AZD1222 COVID-19 vaccine. Clones were sequenced by immunoSEQ multiplex PCR, and TCRdb holds only the in-frame ones, with some missing. The sample yields approximately 70,000 clones, 75% to 85% seen once. The sequenced sample was peripheral blood, obtained on day 0 of AZD1222 vaccination. The receptors were sampled from an adult in good health. CDR3s include the opening cysteine and the closing phenylalanine or tryptophan. The D gene is left open where the match is weak. For some rows the clone size is stated as once, few or many, or as a class when expanded; others skip it.

cdr3_length	v_call	clone_size	j_call	d_call	cdr3_nt	cdr3_aa
12	TRBV7-2	NA	TRBJ1-1	NA	TGTGCCAGCTGGGGCAGGGTGACTGAAGCTTTCTTT	CASWGRVTEAFF
16	TRBV28	NA	TRBJ1-6	TRBD1	TGTGCCAGCATATCACCCGGGACAGTCTATAATTCACCCCTCCACTTT	CASISPGTVYNSPLHF
14	TRBV19	NA	TRBJ1-5	NA	TGTGCCAGTACCACCGGGGGGGGCGGTCAGCCCCAGCATTTT	CASTTGGGGQPQHF
17	TRBV27	NA	TRBJ1-5	NA	TGTGCCAGCAGTTCCGGGAGCTTGGGGTATAGCAATCAGCCCCAGCATTTT	CASSSGSLGYSNQPQHF
12	TRBV27	few	TRBJ1-2	TRBD1	TGTGCCAGCAGGCGGACAGGGGAAGGCTACACCTTC	CASRRTGEGYTF
15	TRBV5-4	few	TRBJ1-6	TRBD1	TGTGCCAGCAGGGAGGGACAGGGGGCCTGGTCACCCCTCCACTTT	CASREGQGAWSPLHF
18	TRBV21-1	NA	TRBJ2-7	NA	TGTGCCAGCAGCAATTGGCTAGCGGGGGGTGATCCAGTCTACGAGCAGTACTTC	CASSNWLAGGDPVYEQYF
11	TRBV27	few	TRBJ1-2	NA	TGTGCCAGCAGGACCTCTGGAGGCTACACCTTC	CASRTSGGYTF
13	TRBV4-1	NA	TRBJ2-5	NA	TGCGCCAGCAGCCAAGCCCGGGGGGAGACCCAGTACTTC	CASSQARGETQYF
15	TRBV5-4	NA	TRBJ2-2	TRBD1	TGTGCCAGCAGTTTCGACAGGGTAAACACCGGGGAGCTGTTTTTT	CASSFDRVNTGELFF
14	TRBV10-3	NA	TRBJ1-2	NA	TGTGCCATCAGTGAAGGCGGCTACAACTATGGCTACACCTTC	CAISEGGYNYGYTF
14	TRBV5-1	NA	TRBJ1-1	NA	TGCGCCAGCAGCCCCTGGACCGAGAACACTGAAGCTTTCTTT	CASSPWTENTEAFF
13	TRBV6-5	NA	TRBJ2-7	NA	TGTGCCAGCAGTTCTCCAGGACGCTACGAGCAGTACTTC	CASSSPGRYEQYF
16	TRBV3-1/TRBV3-2	NA	TRBJ1-6	NA	TGTGCCAGCAGCCAAGGGAGTATAGTTCGGATTTCACCCCTCCACTTT	CASSQGSIVRISPLHF
15	TRBV5-5	NA	TRBJ1-1	NA	TGTGCCAGCAGCCCCATTCTGTTCAGTAACACTGAAGCTTTCTTT	CASSPILFSNTEAFF
16	TRBV4-1	NA	TRBJ2-3	TRBD2	TGCGCCAGCAGCCTGAGACTAGCGGGGGGCCGGGATACGCAGTATTTT	CASSLRLAGGRDTQYF
15	TRBV6-5	NA	TRBJ1-5	TRBD1	TGTGCCAGCAGCCTCCCAACAGGGGGTAATCAGCCCCAGCATTTT	CASSLPTGGNQPQHF
14	TRBV18	NA	TRBJ1-1	NA	TGTGCCAGCTCCCAACAGGGACCCCAGTCTGAAGCTTTCTTT	CASSQQGPQSEAFF
13	TRBV30	NA	TRBJ1-5	NA	TGTGCCTGGAGTGAGACGGGAAATCAGCCCCAGCATTTT	CAWSETGNQPQHF
15	TRBV9	NA	TRBJ1-5	NA	TGTGCCAGCAGCGTAGAACAGTATAGCAATCAGCCCCAGCATTTT	CASSVEQYSNQPQHF
15	TRBV4-3	NA	TRBJ1-3	NA	TGCGCCAGCAGCCAAAGTAGGTTTTCTGGAAACACCATATATTTT	CASSQSRFSGNTIYF
14	TRBV9	NA	TRBJ2-5	TRBD2	TGTGCCAGCAGCGTCTTAGCGGGGGAAGAGACCCAGTACTTC	CASSVLAGEETQYF
15	TRBV3-1/TRBV3-2	NA	TRBJ2-7	NA	TGTGCCAGCAGCAACAGGTCTCCCCCGACCTACGAGCAGTACTTC	CASSNRSPPTYEQYF
13	TRBV5-1	NA	TRBJ1-1	NA	TGCGCCAGCAGCTTCCGGGAGGACACTGAAGCTTTCTTT	CASSFREDTEAFF
15	TRBV11-2	NA	TRBJ2-3	TRBD2	TGTGCCAGCAGCGCTACTAGCGGGGGGGCACATACGCAGTATTTT	CASSATSGGAHTQYF
16	TRBV11-3	NA	TRBJ2-7	NA	TGTGCGGGGCGGGTAGCGGCTACAAAGGGCTCCTACGAGCAGTACTTC	CAGRVAATKGSYEQYF
13	TRBV7-3	NA	TRBJ1-6	NA	TGTGCCAGCAGCCCCCAGGGTGATTCACCCCTCCACTTT	CASSPQGDSPLHF
16	TRBV5-6	NA	TRBJ1-3	NA	TGTGCCAGCAGCAGTGTCGGGCTGAACTCTGGAAACACCATATATTTT	CASSSVGLNSGNTIYF
13	TRBV6-2/TRBV6-3	NA	TRBJ1-1	NA	TGTGCCAGCAGTTATAGTGGGGGCACTGAAGCTTTCTTT	CASSYSGGTEAFF
13	TRBV6-5	few	TRBJ1-2	NA	TGTGCCAGCAGTTACAGTGAGGGTTTCGCCTACACCTTC	CASSYSEGFAYTF
14	TRBV29-1	NA	TRBJ2-7	NA	TGCAGCGTTCTTGGTCCCAGCCGGGACTACGAGCAGTACTTC	CSVLGPSRDYEQYF
13	TRBV19	NA	TRBJ2-3	NA	TGTGCCAGTAGTCCCGACGGCACAGATACGCAGTATTTT	CASSPDGTDTQYF
14	TRBV7-8	NA	TRBJ1-2	TRBD1	TGTGCCAGCAGGCCACTAGGGGGCGACTATGGCTACACCTTC	CASRPLGGDYGYTF
16	TRBV28	NA	TRBJ2-2	NA	TGTGCCAGCGGCAAACGGGGCAGGGGAGTCACCGGGGAGCTGTTTTTT	CASGKRGRGVTGELFF
15	TRBV4-2	NA	TRBJ1-4	NA	NA	CASSLILRANEKLFF
12	TRBV2	few	TRBJ1-1	NA	TGTGCCAGCGACCCGGGGGCGGGTGAAGCTTTCTTT	CASDPGAGEAFF
12	TRBV2	NA	TRBJ1-2	NA	TGTGCCAGCAGTGTCGGGACTGGGGGCTACACCTTC	CASSVGTGGYTF
14	TRBV11-3	NA	TRBJ2-5	NA	TGTGCCAGCAGCTTAGACGGGCAGGGGGAGACCCAGTACTTC	CASSLDGQGETQYF
15	TRBV4-2	NA	TRBJ1-5	TRBD1	TGTGCCAGCAGAACCTACGACAGGGATCAGCAGCCCCAGCATTTT	CASRTYDRDQQPQHF
14	TRBV2	NA	TRBJ1-4	NA	TGTGCCAGCAGACGACAGACAACTAATGAAAAACTGTTTTTT	CASRRQTTNEKLFF
16	TRBV7-2	NA	TRBJ2-3	NA	TGTGCCAGCAGCGGGTACTACTCCGAGCCCTCAGATACGCAGTATTTT	CASSGYYSEPSDTQYF
16	TRBV19	NA	TRBJ2-2	NA	TGTGCCAGTACCCCTTTCCGAGACAGGAACACCGGGGAGCTGTTTTTT	CASTPFRDRNTGELFF
12	TRBV11-3	NA	TRBJ2-7	NA	TGTGCCAGCAGCCTGCGGGACCCTGAGCAGTACTTC	CASSLRDPEQYF
15	TRBV7-9	NA	TRBJ1-4	NA	TGTGCCAGCAGCCCGGGTTGGGCGACTAATGAAAAACTGTTTTTT	CASSPGWATNEKLFF
14	TRBV28	NA	TRBJ1-2	NA	TGTGCCAGCAGTTTGCCGGGGATTCTTTTGGGCTACACCTTC	CASSLPGILLGYTF
12	TRBV28	NA	TRBJ2-7	NA	TGTGCCAGCAGAGGGTTTCTGAAGGAGCAGTACTTC	CASRGFLKEQYF
14	TRBV5-1	NA	TRBJ1-1	NA	TGCGCCAGCAGCTTTTCAGTTTTGAACACTGAAGCTTTCTTT	CASSFSVLNTEAFF
15	TRBV24-1	NA	TRBJ2-1	NA	TGTGCCACCAGTGATCCCTTGACTGGCCACAATGAGCAGTTCTTC	CATSDPLTGHNEQFF
13	TRBV5-4	NA	TRBJ2-7	NA	TGTGCCAGCAGCTTGGACGGATCCTACGAGCAGTACTTC	CASSLDGSYEQYF
17	TRBV7-3	NA	TRBJ2-6	NA	TGTGCCAGCAGCTTAGGGAACCTGTTGTCTGGGGCCAACGTCCTGACTTTC	CASSLGNLLSGANVLTF
14	TRBV30	NA	TRBJ1-2	NA	TGTGCCTGGGCCGGACGGCCGCCGACCTATGGCTACACCTTC	CAWAGRPPTYGYTF
12	TRBV12-3/TRBV12-4	NA	TRBJ1-6	NA	TGTGCCAGCAGTTTATTCCTATCACCCCTCCACTTT	CASSLFLSPLHF
15	TRBV2	NA	TRBJ1-2	TRBD1	TGTGCCAGCAGCGATACAGGGGGCTATGGGAAAGGCTACACCTTC	CASSDTGGYGKGYTF
12	TRBV11-3	once	TRBJ2-7	NA	TGTGCCAGCAGCTTACGGGTCGACGAGCAGTACTTC	CASSLRVDEQYF
15	TRBV5-1	few	TRBJ1-6	NA	TGCGCCAGCAGCTTGGAGGGCCCCTATAATTCACCCCTCCACTTT	CASSLEGPYNSPLHF
14	TRBV5-1	NA	TRBJ2-7	TRBD1	TGCGCCAGCAGCACCCGACAGGGGGATTACGAGCAGTACTTC	CASSTRQGDYEQYF
17	TRBV21-1	NA	TRBJ1-4	NA	TGTGCCAGCAGCGCAACAGGGGGCTGGGCGACTAATGAAAAACTGTTTTTT	CASSATGGWATNEKLFF
15	TRBV7-3	once	TRBJ2-3	TRBD2	TGTGCCAGCAGCTTGAGTAGCGGGGGGACAGATACGCAGTATTTT	CASSLSSGGTDTQYF
15	TRBV19	NA	TRBJ1-5	TRBD1	TGTGCCAGTAGTATAGGTGCAGGGGGCAGTCAGCCCCAGCATTTT	CASSIGAGGSQPQHF